These 10 T cell receptor beta chains were all obtained from the same sample, sequenced in a study of blood T cells in healthy people across ages. A second PCR, run for about 6 to 12 cycles, used a sample-barcoded 5' primer plus a J-beta primer mix. Each CDR3 protein is one row after TCRdb ran MiXCR on the 5' RACE reads. The sample includes around 1,000,000 distinct CDR3 sequences, less than 25% of them seen just once. These sequences were also reported in another study, on T cells of mothers and their children.

The material sequenced was blood. Receptors originate from a girl aged 2-10 years in good health.

This chain joins TRBV11-1 and TRBJ2-5; the D is unclear. CDR1 and CDR2 from the germline V gene are SGHAT and FQDESV (reference sequence). The CDR3 totals 14 residues. Trimming took 4 bases from V and 0 from J, leaving 9 bases between them. In nucleotides, the CDR3 is TGTGCCAGCAGCTCTTGGGTAGACCAAGAGACCCAGTACTTC. It yields the protein CASSSWVDQETQYF.

A few counts support this clonotype. This chain links TRBV2 with TRBJ2-5; D not resolved. V lost 8 bases and J 2 bases, leaving 18 bases between the germline ends. The CDR3 contains 15 residues. Germline CDR1 reads SNHLY; CDR2 reads FYNNEI. CDR3 nucleotide sequence: TGTGCCAGCCGTACTCACGACGCAAAACAAGAGACCCAGTACTTC. This gives the protein CASRTHDAKQETQYF.

This clonotype was observed a handful of times. The DNA for the CDR3 is TGTGCCAGCTCTGGGGTCGGGGACAGTGAAGCTTTCTTT. Its translation is CASSGVGDSEAFF. The chain joins TRBV2 to TRBJ1-1, with TRBD1 matching over 7 bases. The CDR3 runs to 13 residues. CDR1 and CDR2 from the germline V gene are SNHLY and FYNNEI. The V gene end was trimmed by 8 bases and the J gene end by 7 bases; junction bases not matched to a gene: 10. Based on the CDR3 plus reference TRBV2 and TRBJ1-1, the full variable domain is EPEVTQTPSHQVTQMGQEVILRCVPISNHLYFYWYRQILGQKVEFLVSFYNNEISEKSEIFDDQFSVERPDGSNFTLKIRSTKLEDSAMYFCASSGVGDSEAFFGQGTRLTVV.

This clonotype has only a few counts. The chain couples TRBV6-2 or TRBV6-3 to TRBJ2-1; the match to TRBD2 covers 8 bases. CDR3 size: 16 residues. Trimming cost V 7 bases and J 0 bases; bases outside gene matches: 8. Germline assignment: CDR1 MNHEY and CDR2 SVGEGT. CDR3 in amino acids: CASIRGGLSSYNEQFF. CDR3 in DNA: TGTGCCAGCATCCGGGGGGGGCTTAGCTCCTACAATGAGCAGTTCTTC.

This clonotype was counted only a few times. The V and J genes are TRBV5-1 and TRBJ2-5; D gene unclear. With the DNA end fitting TRBJ2-7 better, the J assignment may be wrong. Germline-derived CDR1 and CDR2 are SGHRS and YFSETQ. The length of the CDR3 is 14 residues. CDR3 region: CASSLGMGVYEQYF. For the CDR3, the DNA is TGCGCCAGCAGCTTGGGGATGGGTGTCTACGAGCAGTACTTC.

The genes are TRBV29-1 and TRBJ1-2; D not resolved. The germline V gene encodes CDR1 SQVTM and CDR2 ANQGSEA. CDR3 length: 13 residues. Trimming left V 0 bases short and J 1 base short, with 6 bases between. The CDR3 protein is CSVEDGLNYGYTF. CDR3 sequence (DNA): TGCAGCGTTGAAGACGGTCTTAACTATGGCTACACCTTC.

The rearrangement links TRBV28 to TRBJ2-2; D is tentatively TRBD1 or TRBD2 (5 bases each). With 10 bases removed from V and 2 bases from J, the gap between germline ends came to 17 bases. Germline V gene lookup returns CDR1 MDHEN and CDR2 SYDVKM. CDR3 size: 15 residues. The CDR3 DNA follows: TGTGCCACTCTCTCCGGGGCAGTCAACACCGGGGAGCTGTTTTTT. It specifies CATLSGAVNTGELFF.

This rearrangement joins TRBV19 to TRBJ1-3; 8 bases agree with TRBD1. The CDR3 contains 15 residues. Germline CDR1 LNHDA, CDR2 SQIVND (reference sequence). J lost 0 bases, V lost 10 bases, and 8 bases had no gene match. The CDR3 DNA follows: TGTGCCACTCTAACAGGGGGGACCTCTGGAAACACCATATATTTT. Amino acid sequence: CATLTGGTSGNTIYF.

This chain joins TRBV4-2 and TRBJ1-5; perhaps TRBD1 as D (5 bases). This CDR3 region has 16 residues. Germline V gene sequence: CDR1 LGHNA, CDR2 YNFKEQ. V lost 6 bases to trimming and J lost 0 bases, with 15 bases between them. This CDR3 is CASSQTGDYSNQPQHF. The CDR3, as DNA: TGTGCCAGCAGTCAAACAGGAGACTATAGCAATCAGCCCCAGCATTTT.

This clonotype showed up just a few times. This chain uses TRBV3-1 with TRBJ1-2, with D unresolved. V gave up 4 bases and J gave up 1 base, with 25 bases separating them. The germline gives CDR1 LGHDT, CDR2 YNNKEL (reference sequence). The length of the CDR3 is 19 residues. CDR3 DNA sequence: TGTGCCAGCAGCCTCTTCGAAGGGAGGCGCCCCCAATTTAACTATGGCTACACCTTC. Residues: CASSLFEGRRPQFNYGYTF. Combining the CDR3 with reference TRBV3-1 and TRBJ1-2 gives the whole variable domain DTAVSQTPKYLVTQMGNDKSIKCEQNLGHDTMYWYKQDSKKFLKIMFSYNNKELIINETVPNRFSPKSPDKAHLNLHINSLELGDSAVYFCASSLFEGRRPQFNYGYTFGSGTRLTVV.